The 11 T cell receptor beta chains in this list originate from one sample, sequenced in a study of CD8+ T cells in alopecia areata. RNA was isolated and reverse transcribed to cDNA, the sequencing template. This table comes from immunoSEQ multiplex PCR, and its TCRdb copy is limited to in-frame clones, with some not included. Among under 130,000 clones listed, about 60% were seen once. The specimen was CD4+ T cells sorted from blood. The source is a human donor in good health.

The chain links TRBV12-5 to TRBJ2-7; TRBD2 agrees at 8 bases. Per germline, CDR1 LGHNT and CDR2 FRNRAP. Unmatched junction bases numbered 8, after V lost 1 base and J lost 6 bases. The CDR3 loop spans 15 amino acids. CDR3 nucleotide sequence: TGTGCTAGTGGTTTGGCCGCCGGGACTAGTAGCGAGCAGTACTTC. Translation: CASGLAAGTSSEQYF.

A few counts support this clone. The rearrangement uses TRBV18 and TRBJ1-2; D may be TRBD1 (6 bases). Germline V gives CDR1 KGHSH, CDR2 LQKENI. Between the trimmed V and J ends, which lost 6 bases and 8 bases, there was a span of 19 bases. This CDR3 contains 14 residues. The CDR3 sequence: CASSLDSGGSGYTF. The CDR3 DNA follows: TGTGCCAGCTCCCTGGACAGTGGGGGCTCGGGCTACACCTTC.

The chain joins TRBV7-2 to TRBJ2-5; D not certain. The germline CDR1 and CDR2 sequences are SGHTA and FQGNSA. The CDR3 totals 15 residues. Trimming pared 8 bases from V and 0 bases from J, leaving 16 bases between. The CDR3 spells CASGNVGAYQETQYF. The CDR3 DNA reads TGTGCCAGCGGAAATGTGGGCGCGTACCAAGAGACCCAGTACTTC.

This rearrangement joins TRBV7-8 to TRBJ2-2; D uncertain. V lost 1 base, J lost 2 bases, and 11 bases lay in between. The CDR3 is 16 amino acids. Germline V gene data show CDR1 as SGHVS and CDR2 as FQNEAQ. DNA of the CDR3: TGTGCCAGCAGCTTAGTGGGTGGATCTAACACCGGGGAGCTGTTTTTT. Amino acids: CASSLVGGSNTGELFF.

The rearrangement joins TRBV30 to TRBJ1-2; D unresolved. Trimming took 0 bases from V and 5 from J, leaving 19 bases between them. CDR1 GTSNPN and CDR2 SVGIG come from the germline V gene (reference sequence). The CDR3 extends over 16 amino acids. The CDR3 bases are TGTGCCTGGAGTGTATTTGTGGTTCGCCCGGGATATGGCTACACCTTC. This translates into CAWSVFVVRPGYGYTF.

This clone was counted only a few times. The chain couples TRBV27 to TRBJ1-6; 7 bases agree with TRBD1. Germline loops: CDR1 MNHEY, CDR2 SMNVEV (reference sequence). Unmatched junction bases numbered 8, after V lost 5 bases and J lost 13 bases. The CDR3 length is 13 residues. The CDR3 DNA reads TGTGCCAGCAGTAGGGACAGCTTCTTTCCCCTCCACTTT. Residues: CASSRDSFFPLHF.

V gene TRBV6-1 combines with J gene TRBJ2-7, with 8 bases identical to TRBD1. The V segment lost 3 bases and the J segment 3 bases; nucleotides outside the gene matches: 4. The germline V gene has CDR1 MNHNS and CDR2 SASEGT. The CDR3 extends over 14 amino acids. Here the CDR3 DNA reads TGTGCCAGCAGTGAGACAGGGGCGGTCTACGAGCAGTACTTC. This codes for CASSETGAVYEQYF.

In this sample, this clone turned up a few times. The chain has TRBV7-2 and TRBJ2-7; 9 nucleotides line up with TRBD1. The length of the CDR3 is 14 residues. Losses at the gene ends were 3 bases for V and 4 bases for J; bases not matched to a gene: 4. Germline V gives CDR1 SGHTA, CDR2 FQGNSA. CDR3 region: CASSLTGGGYEQYF. The CDR3 coding sequence is TGTGCCAGCAGCTTGACAGGGGGTGGGTACGAGCAGTACTTC.

This clone was counted a few times. The rearrangement joins TRBV19 to TRBJ1-2; 7 nucleotides line up with TRBD1. The CDR3 consists of 15 residues. V dropped 3 bases and J dropped 4; count of bases not matched to a gene: 8. Germline CDR1 reads LNHDA; CDR2 reads SQIVND (reference sequence). The CDR3 nucleotides are TGTGCCAGTAGTATTCCCGACAGGGAGATCTATGGCTACACCTTC. Amino acids: CASSIPDREIYGYTF.

The J gene is TRBJ2-1, the V gene TRBV30; 8 positions match TRBD2. Germline V gene sequence: CDR1 GTSNPN, CDR2 SVGIG (reference sequence). The CDR3 runs 16 residues. The V segment lost 0 bases and the J segment 0 bases; nucleotides outside the gene matches: 4. This chain's CDR3 is CAWSVTGGSSYNEQFF. The CDR3 DNA follows: TGTGCCTGGAGTGTAACGGGGGGGAGCTCCTACAATGAGCAGTTCTTC.

The J gene is TRBJ2-5, the V gene TRBV6-1; D ambiguous. The CDR3 has 13 residues. Trimming pared 7 bases from V and 4 bases from J, leaving 13 bases between. CDR1 and CDR2 (germline): MNHNS, SASEGT. The CDR3 region has the DNA TGTGCCAGCACCCTAGTAGGTGGAGAGACCCAGTACTTC. This encodes CASTLVGGETQYF.